This entry lists 31 T cell receptor beta chains sequenced from one sample in a study of blood T cell repertoires in COVID-19. Sequencing was performed with immunoSEQ multiplex PCR; in TCRdb, only in-frame clones are kept and a portion is missing. The sample yields 20,000 to 25,000 clones, roughly 84% seen once. The sample taken for sequencing was peripheral blood. The receptors stem from a man aged 35-49 years with acute or convalescent COVID-19.

The J gene is TRBJ1-1, the V gene TRBV30; D call uncertain. V lost 3 bases, J lost 4 bases, and 12 bases lay in between. The CDR3 is 13 residues long. Per the germline V gene, CDR1 is GTSNPN and CDR2 is SVGIG (reference sequence). In nucleotides, the CDR3 is TGTGCCTGGAGCACGGGCGGGGTCACTGAAGCTTTCTTT. Its protein product is CAWSTGGVTEAFF. Drawing the rest from reference TRBV30 and TRBJ1-1, the complete variable domain is SQTIHQWPATLVQPVGSPLSLECTVEGTSNPNLYWYRQAAGRGLQLLFYSVGIGQISSEVPQNLSASRPQDRQFILSSKKLLLSDSGFYLCAWSTGGVTEAFFGQGTRLTVV.

J is TRBJ1-6 and V is TRBV7-9; the D is unclear. Trimming took 2 bases from V and 7 from J, leaving 9 bases between them. Germline V gene lookup returns CDR1 SEHNR and CDR2 FQNEAQ (reference sequence). The CDR3 runs to 14 residues. The CDR3 DNA reads as TGTGCCAGCAGCTTACCGCTATGGAATTCACCCCTCCACTTT. Its protein product is CASSLPLWNSPLHF.

This clone was seen more than once but under ten times. The J gene is TRBJ1-1, the V gene TRBV18; D is possibly TRBD1 (6 bases). From germline, CDR1 is KGHSH and CDR2 LQKENI. The CDR3 length is 15 residues. Between the trimmed V and J ends, which lost 3 bases and 0 bases, there was a span of 11 bases. CDR3 coding DNA: TGTGCCAGCTCACCCAGGGGAGACTTGAACACTGAAGCTTTCTTT. Its protein product is CASSPRGDLNTEAFF. Combining the CDR3 with reference TRBV18 and TRBJ1-1 gives the whole variable domain NAGVMQNPRHLVRRRGQEARLRCSPMKGHSHVYWYRQLPEEGLKFMVYLQKENIIDESGMPKERFSAEFPKEGPSILRIQQVVRGDSAAYFCASSPRGDLNTEAFFGQGTRLTVV.

This rearrangement joins TRBV5-5 to TRBJ1-5, with D uncertain. CDR3 length: 15 residues. CDR1 SGHKS and CDR2 YYEKEE come from the germline V gene (reference sequence). Trimming shortened V by 0 bases and J by 0 bases, and 7 bases separated the two germline ends. CDR3 sequence: CASSLVSDSNQPQHF. The DNA of the CDR3 is TGTGCCAGCAGCTTGGTGTCAGATAGCAATCAGCCCCAGCATTTT.

The sample holds one count of this clone. The chain uses TRBV25-1 and TRBJ1-4; the D gene is possibly TRBD1 (5 bases). Germline CDR1 and CDR2: MGHDK and SYGVNS. V lost 2 bases and J lost 5, with 12 bases in between. The CDR3 sequence is 15 residues long. The CDR3 is CASSEGAGWNEKLFF. The CDR3, as DNA: TGTGCCAGCAGTGAAGGGGCAGGGTGGAATGAAAAACTGTTTTTT.

The V and J genes are TRBV7-3 and TRBJ1-2, with 8 positions matching TRBD1. The CDR3 totals 14 residues. Germline CDR1 reads SGHTA; CDR2 reads FQGTGA. The J segment lost 6 bases and the V segment lost 1 base, leaving 4 bases of the junction unmatched. Here the CDR3 DNA reads TGTGCCAGCAGCTTAATTGCGGGACAGGATGGCTACACCTTC. It encodes CASSLIAGQDGYTF.

V is TRBV24-1 and J is TRBJ2-1, with 14 bases identical to TRBD2. CDR3 size: 16 residues. The trim removed 7 bases at V and 6 bases at J, leaving 7 bases unmatched. CDR1 KGHDR and CDR2 SFDVKD come from the germline V gene. In nucleotides, the CDR3 is TGTGCCACCAGCCTCCGACTAGCGGGAGGGATCAATGAGCAGTTCTTC. Its translation is CATSLRLAGGINEQFF.

This rearrangement joins TRBV7-2 to TRBJ2-3; 9 bases match TRBD2. This CDR3 is 17 amino acids long. CDR1 SGHTA and CDR2 FQGNSA come from the germline V gene. The V and J ends lost 1 base and 4 bases, in that order; junction bases with no gene match: 9. The CDR3 bases are TGTGCCAGCAGCTTAGTCGTGGCGGGGGGGCCCTCAGATACGCAGTATTTT. This sequence encodes CASSLVVAGGPSDTQYF.

The CDR3 reads CASSPGDGYTYEQYF. The CDR3 nucleotides are TGTGCCAGCTCACCAGGAGACGGATACACCTACGAGCAGTACTTC. The chain couples TRBV18 to TRBJ2-7, with D unclear. Germline CDR1 and CDR2: KGHSH and LQKENI. The V end lost 2 bases, the J end lost 2 bases, and 13 bases lay between the germline ends. This CDR3 has 15 residues. The full variable domain, in which reference TRBV18 and TRBJ2-7 provide the parts outside the CDR3, is NAGVMQNPRHLVRRRGQEARLRCSPMKGHSHVYWYRQLPEEGLKFMVYLQKENIIDESGMPKERFSAEFPKEGPSILRIQQVVRGDSAAYFCASSPGDGYTYEQYFGPGTRLTVT.

The gene calls are TRBV6-4 and TRBJ2-2; 9 bases match TRBD2. V trimming: 6 bases; J trimming: 6 bases; junction bases outside the gene matches: 5. CDR3 length equals 14 residues. The V gene's germline CDR1 is MRHNA and CDR2 SNTAGT. CDR3 DNA sequence: TGTGCCAGCAGCGTGGAGCGGGGGGCCGGGGAGCTGTTTTTT. Protein: CASSVERGAGELFF.

The rearrangement uses TRBV19 and TRBJ2-3; D is perhaps TRBD2 (6 bases). This CDR3 is 14 amino acids long. Germline V gives CDR1 LNHDA, CDR2 SQIVND (reference sequence). Deletions cut 7 bases from V and 8 bases from J, with 19 bases between. CDR3 in amino acids: CASKTSFIRGTQYF. The CDR3 nucleotides read TGTGCCAGTAAGACTAGTTTTATCCGGGGTACGCAGTATTTT.

V and J are TRBV6-5 and TRBJ1-2; TRBD1 matches 7 bases. Trimming at V came to 5 bases and at J to 9 bases, leaving 6 bases not matched to a gene. Germline CDR1 and CDR2: MNHEY and SVGAGI. The CDR3 runs 12 residues. CDR3: CASSRQGFSYTF. The CDR3 DNA is TGTGCCAGCAGTCGACAGGGTTTTAGCTACACCTTC.

This clone was detected once. The chain carries TRBV30 and TRBJ1-2; a possible D gene is TRBD1 (5 bases). CDR1 and CDR2 from the germline V gene are GTSNPN and SVGIG (reference sequence). This CDR3 spans 13 amino acids. Trimming shortened V by 2 bases and J by 4 bases, and 11 bases separated the two germline ends. This CDR3 is CAWSKGLGYGYTF. Written as DNA, the CDR3 is TGTGCCTGGAGTAAGGGGCTCGGCTATGGCTACACCTTC.

This chain's CDR3 is CASSPTGIGTEAFF. The CDR3 DNA is TGCGCCAGCAGCCCGACAGGGATAGGGACTGAAGCTTTCTTT. The J gene is TRBJ1-1, the V gene TRBV5-1, with TRBD1 matching over 7 bases. Germline CDR1 and CDR2: SGHRS and YFSETQ. This CDR3 is 14 amino acids long. V lost 4 bases to trimming and J lost 5 bases; unmatched junction nucleotides: 8.

This chain links TRBV29-1 with TRBJ2-3, with 9 positions matching TRBD1. The CDR3 covers 15 residues. V trimming: 3 bases; J trimming: 0 bases; junction bases outside the gene matches: 4. Germline V CDR1 and CDR2: SQVTM, ANQGSEA. CDR3 DNA sequence: TGCAGCGTTGAGACGGGGACAGGGAGCACAGATACGCAGTATTTT. It specifies CSVETGTGSTDTQYF.

The V call is TRBV2, the J call TRBJ1-4; 8 bases match TRBD1. This CDR3 spans 14 amino acids. The germline V gene has CDR1 SNHLY and CDR2 FYNNEI. After removal of 5 bases from V and 8 bases from J, the junction contained 7 bases not matched to a gene. The CDR3 here is CASSRDRGQEKLFF. In DNA form, the CDR3 reads TGTGCCAGCAGTAGAGACAGGGGCCAGGAAAAACTGTTTTTT.

The chain employs TRBV4-3 and TRBJ1-1, with D perhaps matching TRBD1 (5 bases). This CDR3 contains 16 residues. Germline V gene data show CDR1 as LGHNA and CDR2 as YSLEER. V gave up 1 base and J gave up 4 bases, with 16 bases separating them. The CDR3, as DNA: TGCGCCAGCAGCCAAGGGTTCACGCAGGGTCCCACTGAAGCTTTCTTT. It specifies CASSQGFTQGPTEAFF.

This rearrangement joins TRBV6-2 or TRBV6-3 to TRBJ1-2; D unresolved. Per the germline V gene, CDR1 is MNHEY and CDR2 is SVGEGT. This CDR3 has 14 amino acids. V was shortened by 4 bases and J by 2 bases, with 11 bases between the two germline ends. The CDR3 bases are TGTGCCAGCAGTTTGGAGGGTTGGAACTATGGCTACACCTTC. This sequence encodes CASSLEGWNYGYTF.

This clone has just a few counts. The rearrangement joins TRBV7-9 to TRBJ2-1, with 12 bases that match TRBD2. There are 16 residues in the CDR3. Trimming took 8 bases from V and 1 from J; bases not matched to a gene: 6. In germline, CDR1 is SEHNR, CDR2 FQNEAQ (reference sequence). For the CDR3, the DNA is TGTGCCAGCGACCCTAGCGGGGGGGTTTCCTACAATGAGCAGTTCTTC. Its translation is CASDPSGGVSYNEQFF.

V and J are TRBV5-6 and TRBJ2-6, with D perhaps matching TRBD1 (6 bases). V was trimmed by 5 bases and J by 3 bases, leaving 24 bases between them. The CDR3 totals 19 residues. Germline V CDR1 and CDR2: SGHDT, YYEEEE. The CDR3 spells CASSPPTGRGIGGANVLTF. The CDR3 nucleotides are TGTGCCAGCAGTCCCCCGACGGGCAGGGGAATAGGTGGGGCCAACGTCCTGACTTTC.

The chain uses TRBV5-1 and TRBJ2-2; 10 bases are a match to TRBD1. Germline V gene lookup returns CDR1 SGHRS and CDR2 YFSETQ. Trimming at V came to 0 bases and at J to 3 bases, leaving 8 bases not matched to a gene. The CDR3 is 18 amino acids. The CDR3 spells CASSLAKSDRGYTGELFF. As DNA, the CDR3 is TGCGCCAGCAGCTTGGCCAAATCGGACAGGGGGTACACCGGGGAGCTGTTTTTT.

The chain couples TRBV27 to TRBJ2-1; 9 positions match TRBD1. This CDR3 is 14 amino acids long. The junction had 4 bases not matched to a gene; V was cut back by 3 bases and J by 7 bases. CDR1 and CDR2 from the germline V gene are MNHEY and SMNVEV (reference sequence). The CDR3 DNA reads TGTGCCAGCAGTTTCCGGGACAGGGAGAATGAGCAGTTCTTC. Amino acids: CASSFRDRENEQFF.

The gene calls are TRBV4-1 and TRBJ1-4, with unresolved D. The germline gives CDR1 MGHRA, CDR2 YSYEKL. The CDR3 runs 13 residues. Trimming left V 1 base short and J 8 bases short, with 8 bases between. CDR3 coding DNA: TGCGCCAGCAGCCAAGGTGGGAGGGAAAAACTGTTTTTT. It translates to CASSQGGREKLFF.

The rearrangement links TRBV3-1 (or the pseudogene TRBV3-2) to TRBJ1-3; TRBD1 matches at 8 bases. Germline CDR1 and CDR2: LGHDT and YNNKEL (reference sequence). CDR3 length: 17 amino acids. V dropped 5 bases and J dropped 3; count of bases not matched to a gene: 12. CDR3 bases: TGTGCCAGCAGCTCTGGCCCCCAGGGGGCAGGTGGAAACACCATATATTTT. Protein product: CASSSGPQGAGGNTIYF.

The V gene is TRBV4-1, the J gene TRBJ1-3; no reliable D call. V was shortened by 4 bases and J by 0 bases, with 10 bases between the two germline ends. The CDR3 loop spans 15 amino acids. Germline lookup yields CDR1 MGHRA and CDR2 YSYEKL. The DNA for the CDR3 is TGCGCCAGCAGCCCGACGGGGAGCTCTGGAAACACCATATATTTT. Its translation: CASSPTGSSGNTIYF.

This chain uses TRBV4-3 with TRBJ1-2, with 7 nucleotides matching TRBD1. The CDR3 runs to 14 residues. The germline gives CDR1 LGHNA, CDR2 YSLEER. Unmatched junction bases numbered 9, after V lost 3 bases and J lost 8 bases. The CDR3 loop is CASSQSRDSGGYTF. The CDR3 bases are TGCGCCAGCAGCCAGAGCCGGGACAGCGGCGGCTACACCTTC.

The chain couples TRBV6-6 to TRBJ2-5; TRBD1 is a possible D gene (6 bases). CDR1 MNHNY and CDR2 SVGAGI come from the germline V gene (reference sequence). Trimming removed 6 bases from V and 2 bases from J, with 13 bases in between. The CDR3 runs to 14 residues. The CDR3 region is CASSPGTRQETQYF. The CDR3 DNA reads as TGTGCCAGCAGCCCCGGGACACGTCAAGAGACCCAGTACTTC.

This clone was seen more than once but under ten times. The J gene is TRBJ2-1, the V gene TRBV5-1; D not certain. Trimming cost V 0 bases and J 5 bases, with 9 bases left between them. CDR3 length equals 14 residues. The germline V gene has CDR1 SGHRS and CDR2 YFSETQ. The CDR3 loop reads CASSLGQRDNEQFF. The DNA of the CDR3 is TGCGCCAGCAGCTTGGGCCAGCGAGACAATGAGCAGTTCTTC. The variable domain in full, completed from reference TRBV5-1 and TRBJ2-1, reads KAGVTQTPRYLIKTRGQQVTLSCSPISGHRSVSWYQQTPGQGLQFLFEYFSETQRNKGNFPGRFSGRQFSNSRSEMNVSTLELGDSALYLCASSLGQRDNEQFFGPGTRLTVL.

The chain is built from TRBV7-9 and TRBJ1-3; TRBD1 matches 8 bases. CDR3 length: 15 amino acids. Germline CDR1 is SEHNR and CDR2 is FQNEAQ (reference sequence). With V trimmed by 3 bases and J by 3 bases, 4 bases remained unmatched. CDR3 in DNA: TGTGCCAGCAGCTTGTCGACAGGGGTTGGAAACACCATATATTTT. Encoded protein: CASSLSTGVGNTIYF. The full variable domain, in which reference TRBV7-9 and TRBJ1-3 provide the parts outside the CDR3, is DTGVSQNPRHKITKRGQNVTFRCDPISEHNRLYWYRQTLGQGPEFLTYFQNEAQLEKSRLLSDRFSAERPKGSFSTLEIQRTEQGDSAMYLCASSLSTGVGNTIYFGEGSWLTVV.

Note on this clone: Within the sample, other DNA sequences also encode this same CDR3. V usage is TRBV9 and J usage is TRBJ2-1; 7 bases are a match to TRBD2. The germline V gene has CDR1 SGDLS and CDR2 YYNGEE. The CDR3 spans 16 residues. Trimming at V came to 4 bases and at J to 7 bases, leaving 14 bases not matched to a gene. CDR3 in DNA: TGTGCCAGCAGCCCAGGGCTGGCGGGAGTGATGAATGAGCAGTTCTTC. Encoded protein: CASSPGLAGVMNEQFF.

Regarding this clone: Other DNA variants within this sample encode the same CDR3. Written as DNA, the CDR3 is TGTGCCAGCAGCTTGGATCGGACAGGCTATGGCTACACCTTC. Its translation is CASSLDRTGYGYTF. The chain has TRBV5-4 and TRBJ1-2, with 7 bases lining up with TRBD1. Germline-derived CDR1 and CDR2 are SGHNT and YYREEE (reference sequence). V was pared by 0 bases and J by 4 bases, with 3 bases of the junction left unmatched. This CDR3 spans 14 amino acids.